The 29 T cell receptor beta chains reported below all come from one sample, sequenced in a study of cytomegalovirus exposure and HLA in healthy donors (dated by TCRdb to the late 2010s). The library was produced with the immunoSEQ multiplex PCR assay. For the multiplex PCR, a mixture combining 60 forward primers for TCR Vbeta segments and 13 reverse primers for TCR Jbeta segments was used. This immuneACCESS table, as held by TCRdb, lists in-frame sequences with V and J called but not all clones. Of the missing ones, under half trace to an unresolved V gene in checked studies; the others have no known cause. The sample records about 250,000 clones, about 75% of which are singletons. The ten most abundant clones make up 2% to 2.5% of the sample. Material for sequencing was PBMCs. The receptors originated from a female donor in good health and CMV-seronegative.

V gene TRBV19 combines with J gene TRBJ1-1, with 9 nucleotides matching TRBD1. Germline CDR1 is LNHDA and CDR2 is SQIVND (reference sequence). The CDR3 runs to 17 residues. With 5 bases clipped from V and 10 bases from J, the junction kept 20 bases outside the gene matches. CDR3 protein: CASSPTGTGIGGRGAFF. The CDR3 coding sequence is TGTGCCAGTAGTCCAACCGGGACAGGGATAGGGGGTCGTGGAGCTTTCTTT.

This clone was counted a few times. The rearrangement uses TRBV6-1 and TRBJ2-1; 13 nucleotides align to TRBD2. This CDR3 is 17 amino acids long. Trimming at V came to 4 bases and at J to 0 bases, leaving 3 bases not matched to a gene. Germline lookup yields CDR1 MNHNS and CDR2 SASEGT. CDR3 sequence: CASSGTSGSVSYNEQFF. DNA for the CDR3: TGTGCCAGCAGTGGGACTAGCGGGAGCGTCTCCTACAATGAGCAGTTCTTC.

The V and J genes are TRBV9 and TRBJ1-5; D gene uncertain. Germline lookup yields CDR1 SGDLS and CDR2 YYNGEE. The CDR3 runs 14 residues. V was shortened by 4 bases and J by 0 bases, with 8 bases between the two germline ends. CDR3 region: CASSQYSSNQPQHF. CDR3 coding DNA: TGTGCCAGCAGCCAATACAGTAGCAATCAGCCCCAGCATTTT.

CDR3 in amino acids: CASSLGLAGNTIYF. DNA for the CDR3: TGTGCCAGCAGTTTGGGGCTGGCGGGAAACACCATATATTTT. The V and J genes are TRBV28 and TRBJ1-3, with D perhaps matching TRBD1 (5 bases). Looked up from germline, CDR1 is MDHEN and CDR2 is SYDVKM. The CDR3 has 14 residues. V was pared by 3 bases and J by 4 bases, with 10 bases between.

The rearrangement uses TRBV20-1 and TRBJ2-3; 7 bases are a match to TRBD1. V was pared by 6 bases and J by 5 bases, with 2 bases of the junction left unmatched. The V gene's germline CDR1 is DFQATT and CDR2 SNEGSKA (reference sequence). The length of the CDR3 is 11 residues. CDR3 protein: CSAGGEDTQYF. The CDR3 DNA is TGCAGTGCAGGGGGCGAAGATACGCAGTATTTT.

The chain links TRBV11-3 to TRBJ2-1; perhaps TRBD2 as D (5 bases). The CDR3 is 17 amino acids. Germline V CDR1 and CDR2: SGHNT, YENEEA. Deletions cut 3 bases from V and 0 bases from J, with 15 bases between. The CDR3 loop reads CASSFAPRADSYNEQFF. In DNA, the CDR3 is TGTGCCAGCAGCTTCGCCCCGCGGGCTGACTCCTACAATGAGCAGTTCTTC.

The gene calls are TRBV9 and TRBJ2-2; D not certain. CDR3 size: 12 residues. Germline-derived CDR1 and CDR2 are SGDLS and YYNGEE. V was pared by 0 bases and J by 7 bases, with 4 bases between. This CDR3 reads CASSVVSGELFF. CDR3 sequence (DNA): TGTGCCAGCAGCGTAGTTAGCGGGGAGCTGTTTTTT. Looking up the rest from reference TRBV9 and TRBJ2-2 gives the full variable domain: DSGVTQTPKHLITATGQRVTLRCSPRSGDLSVYWYQQSLDQGLQFLIQYYNGEERAKGNILERFSAQQFPDLHSELNLSSLELGDSALYFCASSVVSGELFFGEGSRLTVL.

A remark on this clone: One end of the junction is discordant with germline, which a read error may explain. CDR3 coding DNA: TGTTCCAGCAGCCCTATAGCAGGGATCGCCTATGGCTACACCTTC. It encodes CSSSPIAGIAYGYTF. The chain has TRBV7-9 and TRBJ1-2, with D perhaps matching TRBD1 (5 bases). CDR1 SEHNR and CDR2 FQNEAQ come from the germline V gene (reference sequence). The CDR3 is made up of 15 amino acids.

The chain couples TRBV30 to TRBJ2-7; TRBD1 agrees at 10 bases. V was pared by 0 bases and J by 6 bases, with 5 bases of the junction left unmatched. The CDR3 sequence is 14 residues long. Germline CDR1 and CDR2: GTSNPN and SVGIG (reference sequence). The CDR3 spells CAWSVWTGGSEQYF. The CDR3 DNA reads TGTGCCTGGAGTGTATGGACAGGGGGTTCCGAGCAGTACTTC.

The chain uses TRBV7-8 and TRBJ2-7; 7 bases are shared with TRBD2. The CDR3 length is 18 residues. Germline CDR1 is SGHVS and CDR2 is FQNEAQ. V was clipped by 1 base and J by 2 bases; unmatched bases: 14. CDR3 sequence (DNA): TGTGCCAGCAGCTTAGTCCCCCCCTTGGCGGGAGAGACCTACGAGCAGTACTTC. Protein sequence: CASSLVPPLAGETYEQYF.

The chain couples TRBV7-6 to TRBJ1-4; 7 bases fit TRBD1. The germline CDR1 and CDR2 sequences are SGHVS and FNYEAQ. Trimming took 5 bases from V and 8 from J; bases not matched to a gene: 11. This CDR3 spans 15 amino acids. The CDR3 region has the DNA TGTGCCAGCAGCGACTTCCGGGACAGAGGCGAAAAACTGTTTTTT. This translates into CASSDFRDRGEKLFF. Based on the CDR3 plus reference TRBV7-6 and TRBJ1-4, the full variable domain is GAGVSQSPRYKVTKRGQDVALRCDPISGHVSLYWYRQALGQGPEFLTYFNYEAQQDKSGLPNDRFSAERPEGSISTLTIQRTEQRDSAMYRCASSDFRDRGEKLFFGSGTQLSVL.

J is TRBJ2-3 and V is TRBV6-1; perhaps TRBD2 as D (5 bases). With 3 bases removed from V and 5 bases from J, the gap between germline ends came to 18 bases. Germline assignment: CDR1 MNHNS and CDR2 SASEGT. This CDR3 is 16 amino acids long. The CDR3 spells CASSDLRTGIVDTQYF. CDR3 nucleotides: TGTGCCAGCAGTGATTTACGGACGGGAATTGTAGATACGCAGTATTTT.

This clone was seen at least ten times. The chain is built from TRBV7-8 and TRBJ2-5, with a tentative D call TRBD2 (6 bases). This CDR3 has 15 amino acids. V was pared by 6 bases and J by 1 base, with 15 bases between. The germline gives CDR1 SGHVS, CDR2 FQNEAQ. For the CDR3, the DNA is TGTGCCAGCAGTTCAGTAGCGGAGTTCCAAGAGACCCAGTACTTC. Its translation: CASSSVAEFQETQYF.

The chain recombines TRBV30 with TRBJ2-7; D unclear. CDR3 size: 10 residues. From germline, CDR1 is GTSNPN and CDR2 SVGIG (reference sequence). V was pared by 2 bases and J by 7 bases, with 6 bases between. The chain's CDR3 is CAWSRREQYF. The CDR3 nucleotides are TGTGCCTGGAGTCGGCGGGAGCAGTACTTC.

The J gene is TRBJ2-5, the V gene TRBV10-1; 7 bases match TRBD1. This CDR3 has 15 residues. Germline-derived CDR1 and CDR2 are WNHNN and SYGVQD (reference sequence). The junction had 9 bases not matched to a gene; V was cut back by 7 bases and J by 1 base. The CDR3 coding sequence is TGCGCCAGCATTAGACAGGGCATCTGCCAAGAGACCCAGTACTTC. It codes for CASIRQGICQETQYF.

The chain uses TRBV7-2 and TRBJ1-5; D is undetermined. CDR1 is SGHTA and CDR2 is FQGNSA in the germline V gene. With 1 base removed from V and 5 bases from J, the gap between germline ends came to 9 bases. The CDR3 runs 14 residues. The CDR3 region is CASSLDSGDQPQHF. The CDR3 DNA sequence: TGTGCCAGCAGCTTAGATTCCGGGGATCAGCCCCAGCATTTT.

The V call is TRBV14, the J call TRBJ2-5, with a weak D call TRBD1 (6 bases). The CDR3 is made up of 18 amino acids. CDR1 and CDR2 (germline): SGHDN, FVKESK. V was clipped by 0 bases and J by 2 bases, with 19 bases between them. CDR3 DNA sequence: TGTGCCAGCAGCCAAGATGTCGTGGGGGCCCCCGTTCAAGAGACCCAGTACTTC. This sequence encodes CASSQDVVGAPVQETQYF.

The J gene is TRBJ1-6, the V gene TRBV5-1; no clear D. Trimming cost V 0 bases and J 4 bases, with 11 bases left between them. CDR3 length: 16 residues. CDR1 is SGHRS and CDR2 is YFSETQ in the germline V gene. DNA for the CDR3: TGCGCCAGCAGCTTGGCCGGAGCAGTTTATAATTCACCCCTCCACTTT. Translation gives CASSLAGAVYNSPLHF.

J is TRBJ2-1 and V is TRBV7-8; TRBD2 agrees at 9 bases. There are 17 residues in the CDR3. Germline V lookup: CDR1 SGHVS, CDR2 FQNEAQ. The J segment lost 3 bases and the V segment lost 4 bases, leaving 10 bases of the junction unmatched. CDR3 coding DNA: TGTGCCAGCAGCTCGAGGGGGCGGGAGGGATACTACAATGAGCAGTTCTTC. It yields the protein CASSSRGREGYYNEQFF.

This clone was seen more than once but under ten times. The rearrangement uses TRBV10-3 and TRBJ1-2; D uncertain. V dropped 0 bases and J dropped 8 bases, with 10 bases sitting between them. Germline CDR1 and CDR2: ENHRY and SYGVKD. This CDR3 region has 13 residues. The CDR3 DNA reads as TGTGCCATCAGTGAGTCGCCAGATGGCGGCTACACCTTC. It translates to CAISESPDGGYTF.

The chain employs TRBV28 and TRBJ2-5; possibly TRBD2 for D (6 bases). CDR1 is MDHEN and CDR2 is SYDVKM in the germline V gene. Deletions cut 2 bases from V and 7 bases from J, with 11 bases between. CDR3 size: 13 residues. The CDR3 sequence: CASSLSGRGTQYF. Here the CDR3 DNA reads TGTGCCAGCAGTTTAAGCGGGCGGGGGACCCAGTACTTC.

CDR3 residues: CASRDINRGLWETQYF. The DNA for the CDR3 is TGTGCCAGCAGGGATATTAACAGGGGATTATGGGAGACCCAGTACTTC. This rearrangement joins TRBV2 to TRBJ2-5; 7 nucleotides agree with TRBD1. The CDR3 sequence is 16 residues long. V gave up 6 bases and J gave up 5 bases; unmatched junction bases: 15. Germline V CDR1 and CDR2: SNHLY, FYNNEI.

The chain couples TRBV5-1 to TRBJ2-5; D is possibly TRBD2 (5 bases). CDR1 is SGHRS, CDR2 YFSETQ, per germline. This CDR3 has 14 residues. V was trimmed by 1 base and J by 5 bases, leaving 12 bases between them. This chain's CDR3 is CASSLYLAKETQYF. For the CDR3, the DNA is TGCGCCAGCAGCTTGTACCTAGCTAAGGAGACCCAGTACTTC.

This clone has only one observation. This chain links TRBV28 with TRBJ2-5; 12 positions agree with TRBD2. Trimming removed 3 bases from V and 5 bases from J; junction bases left unmatched: 4. CDR3 length equals 15 residues. CDR1 and CDR2 from the germline V gene are MDHEN and SYDVKM. CDR3 sequence: CASSLASGRAETQYF. CDR3 nucleotide sequence: TGTGCCAGCAGTTTGGCTAGCGGGAGGGCCGAGACCCAGTACTTC.

This chain joins TRBV11-2 and TRBJ2-7; 8 bases align to TRBD2. V lost 4 bases to trimming and J lost 2 bases; unmatched junction nucleotides: 10. In germline, CDR1 is SGHAT, CDR2 FQNNGV. The length of the CDR3 is 16 residues. CDR3 sequence: CASSSLSGSRAYEQYF. In DNA, the CDR3 is TGTGCCAGCAGCTCCCTAAGCGGGAGTCGGGCCTACGAGCAGTACTTC.

In its sample, this clone was seen a few times. This chain links TRBV27 with TRBJ2-6, with 10 bases matching TRBD1. The junction had 5 bases not matched to a gene; V was cut back by 5 bases and J by 1 base. In germline, CDR1 is MNHEY, CDR2 SMNVEV (reference sequence). The CDR3 sequence is 17 residues long. This CDR3 is CASSMTGGRSGANVLTF. Written as DNA, the CDR3 is TGTGCCAGCAGTATGACAGGGGGCCGATCTGGGGCCAACGTCCTGACTTTC.

This clone was detected a few times. This sequence joins TRBV2 and TRBJ2-1; 7 bases are shared with TRBD2. The CDR3 sequence is 19 residues long. The V segment lost 6 bases and the J segment 2 bases; nucleotides outside the gene matches: 19. Germline CDR1 and CDR2: SNHLY and FYNNEI. CDR3: CASRKIGTTKTKTYNEQFF. For the CDR3, the DNA is TGTGCCAGCAGGAAAATCGGGACTACCAAGACTAAAACCTACAATGAGCAGTTCTTC.

The V gene is TRBV2, the J gene TRBJ2-1, with D uncertain. The V and J ends lost 3 bases and 4 bases respectively, with 7 bases between them. Germline CDR1 is SNHLY and CDR2 is FYNNEI. This CDR3 region has 13 residues. In nucleotides, the CDR3 is TGTGCCAGCAGTGATGACGGGTACAATGAGCAGTTCTTC. Its translation is CASSDDGYNEQFF.

The rearrangement links TRBV30 to TRBJ1-1; D might be TRBD1 (6 bases). Germline assignment: CDR1 GTSNPN and CDR2 SVGIG (reference sequence). This CDR3 spans 13 amino acids. The V end lost 0 bases, the J end lost 4 bases, and 9 bases lay between the germline ends. Here the CDR3 DNA reads TGTGCCTGGAGTGTAAACAGGGTCACTGAAGCTTTCTTT. It codes for CAWSVNRVTEAFF.